This T cell receptor (beta chain) stems from a study of neurological immune-mediated disorders. General observations from the study: Multiple sclerosis was found to have the least TCR clonal expansion, below healthy controls, and HTLV-1-associated myelopathy the most. The multiple sclerosis repertoire cluster lacked an association with any feature, whether clinical or MRI. No CDR3 amino acid sequences were shared by expanded clones across subjects, suggesting private repertoires in all groups.

The authors made cDNA by 5'RACE with 10-nucleotide random UMIs. TCRdb fed the 5' RACE reads into MiXCR, producing one record per CDR3 protein. The sample consists of about 66,000 distinct CDR3 sequences, 3% to 5% of them appearing once. This clonotype was seen many times. As yet, its antigen is unknown. Germline values: CDR1 SNHLY, CDR2 FYNNEI. This CDR3 comprises 13 residues. Trimming removed 0 bases at V and 11 bases at J, with 13 bases between. This clonotype was obtained from a young man with multiple sclerosis. The V call is TRBV2, the J call TRBJ1-2, with D unresolved. Sequenced input: PBMCs. The CDR3 sequence: CASSEALESRYTF. In DNA, the CDR3 is TGTGCCAGCAGTGAAGCGCTGGAATCTAGATACACCTTC.